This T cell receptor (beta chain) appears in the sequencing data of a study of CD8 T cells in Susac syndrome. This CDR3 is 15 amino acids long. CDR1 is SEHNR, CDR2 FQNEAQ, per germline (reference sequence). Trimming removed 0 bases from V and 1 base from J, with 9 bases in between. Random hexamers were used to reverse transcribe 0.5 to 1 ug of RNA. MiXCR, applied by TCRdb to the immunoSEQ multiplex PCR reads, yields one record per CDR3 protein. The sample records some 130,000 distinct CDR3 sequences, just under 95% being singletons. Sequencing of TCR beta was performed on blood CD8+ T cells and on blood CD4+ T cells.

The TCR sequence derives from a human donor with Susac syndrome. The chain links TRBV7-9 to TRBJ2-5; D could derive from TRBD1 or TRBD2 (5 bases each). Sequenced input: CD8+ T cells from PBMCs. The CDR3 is CASSLALGVQETQYF. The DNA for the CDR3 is TGTGCCAGCAGCTTAGCGCTGGGGGTCCAAGAGACCCAGTACTTC.